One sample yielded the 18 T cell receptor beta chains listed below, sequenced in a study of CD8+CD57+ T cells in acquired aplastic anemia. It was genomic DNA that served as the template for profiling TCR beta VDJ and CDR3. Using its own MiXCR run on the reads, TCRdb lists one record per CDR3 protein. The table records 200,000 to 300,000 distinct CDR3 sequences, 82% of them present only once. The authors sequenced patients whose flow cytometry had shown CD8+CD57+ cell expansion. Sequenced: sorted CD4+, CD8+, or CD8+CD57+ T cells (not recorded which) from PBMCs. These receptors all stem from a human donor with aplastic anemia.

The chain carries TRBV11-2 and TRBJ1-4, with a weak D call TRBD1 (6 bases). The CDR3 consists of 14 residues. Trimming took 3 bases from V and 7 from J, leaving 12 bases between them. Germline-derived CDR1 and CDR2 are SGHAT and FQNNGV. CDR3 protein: CASSFGGGGEKLFF. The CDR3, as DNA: TGTGCCAGCAGCTTCGGCGGGGGCGGTGAAAAACTGTTTTTT.

DNA for the CDR3: TGTGCCAGCAACCGAAAACGCCCGGGACAGGGGGCCAACGAGCAGTACTTC. Residues: CASNRKRPGQGANEQYF. The rearrangement uses TRBV7-8 and TRBJ2-7, with TRBD1 matching 12 bases. Germline V lookup: CDR1 SGHVS, CDR2 FQNEAQ. V gave up 7 bases and J gave up 5 bases; unmatched junction bases: 15. The CDR3 contains 17 residues.

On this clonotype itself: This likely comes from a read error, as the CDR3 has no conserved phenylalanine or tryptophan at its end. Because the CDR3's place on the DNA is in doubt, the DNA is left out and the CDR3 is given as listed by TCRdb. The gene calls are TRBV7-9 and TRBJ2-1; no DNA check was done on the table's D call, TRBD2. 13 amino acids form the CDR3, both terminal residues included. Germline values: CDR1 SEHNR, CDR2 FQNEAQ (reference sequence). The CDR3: CASSFRGSGGQVD.

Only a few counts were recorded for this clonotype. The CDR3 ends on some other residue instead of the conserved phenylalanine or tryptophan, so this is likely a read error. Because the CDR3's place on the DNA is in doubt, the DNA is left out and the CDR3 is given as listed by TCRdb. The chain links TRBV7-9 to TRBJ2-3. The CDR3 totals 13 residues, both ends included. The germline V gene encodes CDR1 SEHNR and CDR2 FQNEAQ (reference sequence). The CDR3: CASSLAFYEQYFG.

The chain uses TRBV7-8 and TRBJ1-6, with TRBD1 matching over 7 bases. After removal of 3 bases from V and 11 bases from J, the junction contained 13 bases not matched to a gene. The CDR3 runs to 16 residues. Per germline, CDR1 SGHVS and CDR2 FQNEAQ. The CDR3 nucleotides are TGTGCCAGCAGCTTTCATCCAGACGGGACAGCCCCACCCCTCCACTTT. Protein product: CASSFHPDGTAPPLHF.

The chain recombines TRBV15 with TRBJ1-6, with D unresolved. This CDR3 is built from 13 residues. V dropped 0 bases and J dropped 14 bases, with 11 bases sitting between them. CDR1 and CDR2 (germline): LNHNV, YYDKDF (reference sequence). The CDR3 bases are TGTGCCACCAGCAGAGATAGGGAGGGCACCCTCCACTTT. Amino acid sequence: CATSRDREGTLHF.

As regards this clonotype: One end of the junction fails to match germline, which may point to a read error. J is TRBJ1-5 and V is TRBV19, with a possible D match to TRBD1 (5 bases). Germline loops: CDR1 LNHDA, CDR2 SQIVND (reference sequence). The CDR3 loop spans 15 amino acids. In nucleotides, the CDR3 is TGTGCCAGTAGTATTTCTAGGGGATACAACAATCACCAGCTCTTC. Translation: CASSISRGYNNHQLF.

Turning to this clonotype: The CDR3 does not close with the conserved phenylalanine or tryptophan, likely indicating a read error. In nucleotides, the CDR3 is TGTGCCAGCGGCGTAGCTGGGAGCATTCAGTACCTC. This gives the protein CASGVAGSIQYL. This chain uses TRBV7-8 with TRBJ2-4; D possibly corresponds to TRBD2 (5 bases). This CDR3 region has 12 residues. Germline-derived CDR1 and CDR2 are SGHVS and FQNEAQ. V gave up 8 bases and J gave up 9 bases, with 14 bases separating them.

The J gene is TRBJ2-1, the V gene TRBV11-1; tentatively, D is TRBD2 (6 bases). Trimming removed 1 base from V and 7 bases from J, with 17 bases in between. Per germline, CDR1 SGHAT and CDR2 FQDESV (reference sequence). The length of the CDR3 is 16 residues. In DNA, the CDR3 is TGTGCCAGCAGCTTAGTACCCGGGGCGGGAAAAAATGAGCAGTTCTTC. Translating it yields CASSLVPGAGKNEQFF.

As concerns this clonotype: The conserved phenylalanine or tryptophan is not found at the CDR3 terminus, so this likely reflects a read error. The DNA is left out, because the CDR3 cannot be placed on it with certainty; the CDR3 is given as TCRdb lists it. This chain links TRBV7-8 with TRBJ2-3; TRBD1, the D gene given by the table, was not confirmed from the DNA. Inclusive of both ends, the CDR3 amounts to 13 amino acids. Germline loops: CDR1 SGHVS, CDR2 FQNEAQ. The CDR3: CASSYQPDGTAHS.

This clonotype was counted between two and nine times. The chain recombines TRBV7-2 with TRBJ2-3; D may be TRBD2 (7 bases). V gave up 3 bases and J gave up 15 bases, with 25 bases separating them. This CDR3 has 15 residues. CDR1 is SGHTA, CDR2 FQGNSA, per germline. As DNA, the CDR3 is TGTGCCAGCAGCTTGTCGGGGGGCGCCGACTATGCCTACTATTTT. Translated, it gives CASSLSGGADYAYYF.

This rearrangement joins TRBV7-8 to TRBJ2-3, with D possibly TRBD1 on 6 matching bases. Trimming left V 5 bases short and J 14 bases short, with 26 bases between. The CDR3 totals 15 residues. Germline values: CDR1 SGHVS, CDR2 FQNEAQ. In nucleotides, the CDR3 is TGTGCCAGCAGCAGCGAGCCAGACAGGACAGCCCTTTCGTATTTT. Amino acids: CASSSEPDRTALSYF.

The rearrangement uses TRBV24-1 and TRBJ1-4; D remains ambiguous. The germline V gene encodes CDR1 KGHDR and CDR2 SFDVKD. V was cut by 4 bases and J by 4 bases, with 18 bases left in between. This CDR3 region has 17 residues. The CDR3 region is CATSESAGVQINEKLFF. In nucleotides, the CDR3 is TGTGCCACCAGTGAGTCTGCAGGAGTACAAATTAATGAAAAACTGTTTTTT.

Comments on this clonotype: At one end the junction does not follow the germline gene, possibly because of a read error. CDR3 bases: TGTGCCGGCAGTGAGGGGGCGAACACTGAAGCTTTCTTT. This gives the protein CAGSEGANTEAFF. This chain links TRBV2 with TRBJ1-1; 7 positions agree with TRBD1. The CDR3 has 13 amino acids. Germline V gives CDR1 SNHLY, CDR2 FYNNEI.

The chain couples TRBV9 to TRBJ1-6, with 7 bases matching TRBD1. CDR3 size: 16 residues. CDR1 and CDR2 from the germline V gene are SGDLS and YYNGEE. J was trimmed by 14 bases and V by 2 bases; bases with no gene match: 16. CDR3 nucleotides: TGTGCCAGCAGCGTGGGGGAAGGGGGCTATAAGTCGTCCCTCCACTTT. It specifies CASSVGEGGYKSSLHF.

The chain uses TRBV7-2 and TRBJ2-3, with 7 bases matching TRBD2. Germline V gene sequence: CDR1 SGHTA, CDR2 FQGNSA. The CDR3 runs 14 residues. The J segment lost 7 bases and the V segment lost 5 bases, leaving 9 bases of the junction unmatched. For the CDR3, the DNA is TGTGCCAGCAGCCGATCGCGGGGGTACAATACGCAGTATTTT. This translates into CASSRSRGYNTQYF.

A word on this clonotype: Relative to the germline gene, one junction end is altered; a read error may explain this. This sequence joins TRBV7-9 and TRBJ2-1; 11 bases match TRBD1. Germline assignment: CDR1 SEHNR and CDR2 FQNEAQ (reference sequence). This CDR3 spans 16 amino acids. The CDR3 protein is CASSLGGTGGGNVQFF. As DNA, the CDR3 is TGTGCAAGCAGCTTGGGTGGGACAGGGGGGGGGAACGTCCAGTTCTTC. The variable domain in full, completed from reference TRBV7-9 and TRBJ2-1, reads DTGVSQNPRHKITKRGQNVTFRCDPISEHNRLYWYRQTLGQGPEFLTYFQNEAQLEKSRLLSDRFSAERPKGSFSTLEIQRTEQGDSAMYLCASSLGGTGGGNVQFFGPGTRLTVL.

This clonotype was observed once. In nucleotides, the CDR3 is TGTGCCAGCAGCTTTCAACCAAGCGGGGGGGCCGATGCGTACGAGCAGTACGTC. Translating it yields CASSFQPSGGADAYEQYV. The chain has TRBV7-9 and TRBJ2-7, with 10 bases lining up with TRBD2. Germline V gene data show CDR1 as SEHNR and CDR2 as FQNEAQ (reference sequence). The CDR3 is 18 amino acids. The V and J ends lost 3 bases and 4 bases, in that order; junction bases with no gene match: 15.